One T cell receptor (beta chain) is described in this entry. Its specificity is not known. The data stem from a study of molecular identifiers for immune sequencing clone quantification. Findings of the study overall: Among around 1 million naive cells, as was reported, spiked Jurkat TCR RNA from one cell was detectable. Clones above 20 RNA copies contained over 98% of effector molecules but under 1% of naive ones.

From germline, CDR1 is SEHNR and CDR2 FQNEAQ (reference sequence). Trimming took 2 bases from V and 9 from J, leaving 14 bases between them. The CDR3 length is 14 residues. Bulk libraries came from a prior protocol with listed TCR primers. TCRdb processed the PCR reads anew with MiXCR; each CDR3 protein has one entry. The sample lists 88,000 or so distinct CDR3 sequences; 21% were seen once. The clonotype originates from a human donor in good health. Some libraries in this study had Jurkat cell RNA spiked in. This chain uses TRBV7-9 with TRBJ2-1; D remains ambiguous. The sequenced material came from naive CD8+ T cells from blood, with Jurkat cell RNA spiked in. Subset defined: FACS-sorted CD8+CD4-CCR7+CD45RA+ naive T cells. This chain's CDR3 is CASSLNSGSIEQFF. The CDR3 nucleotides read TGTGCCAGCAGCTTAAATTCGGGCTCTATTGAGCAGTTCTTC.